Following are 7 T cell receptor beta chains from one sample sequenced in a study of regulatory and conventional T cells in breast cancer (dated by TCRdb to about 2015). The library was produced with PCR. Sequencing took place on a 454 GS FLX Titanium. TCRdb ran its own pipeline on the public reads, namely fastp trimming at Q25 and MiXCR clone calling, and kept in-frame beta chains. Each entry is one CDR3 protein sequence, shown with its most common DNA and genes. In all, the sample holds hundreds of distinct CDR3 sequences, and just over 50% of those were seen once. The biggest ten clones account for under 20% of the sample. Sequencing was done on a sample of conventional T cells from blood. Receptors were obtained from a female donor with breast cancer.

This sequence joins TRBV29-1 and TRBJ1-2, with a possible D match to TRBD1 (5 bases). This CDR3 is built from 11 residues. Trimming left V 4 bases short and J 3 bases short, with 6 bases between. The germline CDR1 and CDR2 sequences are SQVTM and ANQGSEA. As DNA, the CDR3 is TGCAGCGTTGCGGGACACTATGGCTACACCTTC. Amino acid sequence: CSVAGHYGYTF. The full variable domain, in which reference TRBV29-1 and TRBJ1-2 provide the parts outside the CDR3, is SAVISQKPSRDICQRGTSLTIQCQVDSQVTMMFWYRQQPGQSLTLIATANQGSEATYESGFVIDKFPISRPNLTFSTLTVSNMSPEDSSIYLCSVAGHYGYTFGSGTRLTVV.

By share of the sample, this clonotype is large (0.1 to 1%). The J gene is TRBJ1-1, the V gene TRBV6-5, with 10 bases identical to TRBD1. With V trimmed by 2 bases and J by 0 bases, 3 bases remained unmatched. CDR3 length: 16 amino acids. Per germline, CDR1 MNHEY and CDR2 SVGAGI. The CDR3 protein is CASSYGGTGVNTEAFF. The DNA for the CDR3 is TGTGCCAGCAGTTACGGAGGGACAGGGGTGAACACTGAAGCTTTCTTT.

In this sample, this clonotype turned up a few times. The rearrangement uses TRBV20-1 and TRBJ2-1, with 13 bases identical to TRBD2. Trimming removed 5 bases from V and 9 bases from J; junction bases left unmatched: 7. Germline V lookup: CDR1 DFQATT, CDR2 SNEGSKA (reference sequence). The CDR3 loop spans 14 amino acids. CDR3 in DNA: TGCAGTGCTGGCGGACTAGCGGGAGAGCTTGAGCAGTTCTTC. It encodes CSAGGLAGELEQFF.

In DNA form, the CDR3 reads TGTGCCAGCAGCCAGGACAGTGTCGGCATCGGGACCCAGTACTTC. This sequence encodes CASSQDSVGIGTQYF. The rearrangement uses TRBV7-2 and TRBJ2-5; D is perhaps TRBD1 (6 bases). Trimming cost V 5 bases and J 7 bases, with 20 bases left between them. This CDR3 is built from 15 residues. Per germline, CDR1 SGHTA and CDR2 FQGNSA.

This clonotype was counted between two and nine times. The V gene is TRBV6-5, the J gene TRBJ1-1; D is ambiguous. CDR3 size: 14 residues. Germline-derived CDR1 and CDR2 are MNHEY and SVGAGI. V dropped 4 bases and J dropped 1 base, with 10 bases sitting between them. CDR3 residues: CASSSIQRNTEAFF. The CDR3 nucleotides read TGTGCCAGCAGTTCGATACAGAGGAACACTGAAGCTTTCTTT.

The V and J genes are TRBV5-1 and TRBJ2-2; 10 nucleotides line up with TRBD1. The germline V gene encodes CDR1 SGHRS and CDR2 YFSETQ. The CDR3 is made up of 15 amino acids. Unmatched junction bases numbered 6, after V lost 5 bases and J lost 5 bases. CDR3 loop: CASRATGGRTGELFF. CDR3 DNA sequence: TGCGCCAGCAGGGCGACAGGGGGCCGGACCGGGGAGCTGTTTTTT.

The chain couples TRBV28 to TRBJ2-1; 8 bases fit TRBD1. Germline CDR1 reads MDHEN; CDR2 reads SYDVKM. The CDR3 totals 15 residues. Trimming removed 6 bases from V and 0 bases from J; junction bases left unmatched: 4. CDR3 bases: TGTGCCAGCAGAAAGACAGGGGTCTCCTACAATGAGCAGTTCTTC. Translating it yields CASRKTGVSYNEQFF.